This T cell receptor beta chain was sequenced for a study of blood T cell repertoires in COVID-19. Study details: There were acute and convalescent COVID-19 samples, and they came from the United States, Italy and Spain. From T cells, B-cell-depleted T cells, or PBMCs came the material, which was cDNA or gDNA.

The CDR3 totals 15 residues. Germline CDR1 SNHLY, CDR2 FYNNEI. The V and J ends lost 7 bases and 4 bases, in that order; junction bases with no gene match: 9. TCRdb's copy holds only in-frame clones and misses some; the assay was immunoSEQ multiplex PCR. Found here are 40,000 to 55,000 clones, 85% to 90% of them singletons; the top ten hold roughly an eighth. The sequence was obtained from a human donor in a cohort sampled during active COVID-19. Sample: peripheral blood. The chain carries TRBV2 and TRBJ1-5; TRBD1 matches 8 bases. This CDR3 reads CASTKSGTGNQPQHF. In DNA form, the CDR3 reads TGTGCCAGCACGAAGAGTGGGACAGGTAATCAGCCCCAGCATTTT.